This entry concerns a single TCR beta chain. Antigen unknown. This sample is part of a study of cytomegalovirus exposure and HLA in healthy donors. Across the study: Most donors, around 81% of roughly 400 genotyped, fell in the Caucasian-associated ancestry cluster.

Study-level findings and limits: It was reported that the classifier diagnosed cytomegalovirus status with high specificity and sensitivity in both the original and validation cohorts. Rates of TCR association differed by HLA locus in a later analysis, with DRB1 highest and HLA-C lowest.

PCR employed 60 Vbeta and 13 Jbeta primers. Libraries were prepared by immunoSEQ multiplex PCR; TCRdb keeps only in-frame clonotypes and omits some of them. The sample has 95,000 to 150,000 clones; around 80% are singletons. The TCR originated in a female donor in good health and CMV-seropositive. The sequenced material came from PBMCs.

CDR3 coding DNA: TGTGCCAGCAGCTTAGGTGGCGGGGGGACCGGGGAGCTGTTTTTT. This translates into CASSLGGGGTGELFF. This chain joins TRBV7-2 and TRBJ2-2, with 8 bases lining up with TRBD2. Per the germline V gene, CDR1 is SGHTA and CDR2 is FQGNSA. With V trimmed by 1 base and J by 5 bases, 3 bases remained unmatched. This CDR3 comprises 15 residues.